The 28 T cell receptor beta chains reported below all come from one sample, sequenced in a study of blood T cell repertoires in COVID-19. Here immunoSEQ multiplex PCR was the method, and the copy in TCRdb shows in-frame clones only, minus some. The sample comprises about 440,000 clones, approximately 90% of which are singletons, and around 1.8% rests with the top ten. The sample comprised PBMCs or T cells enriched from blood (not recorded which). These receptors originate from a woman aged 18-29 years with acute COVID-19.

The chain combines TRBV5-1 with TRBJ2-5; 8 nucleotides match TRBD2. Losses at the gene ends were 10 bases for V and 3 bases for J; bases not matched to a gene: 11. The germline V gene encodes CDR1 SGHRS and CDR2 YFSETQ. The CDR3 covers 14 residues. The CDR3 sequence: CASNRGGEKETQYF. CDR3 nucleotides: TGCGCCTCTAACCGGGGGGGAGAGAAAGAGACCCAGTACTTC. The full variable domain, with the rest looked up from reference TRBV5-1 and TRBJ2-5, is KAGVTQTPRYLIKTRGQQVTLSCSPISGHRSVSWYQQTPGQGLQFLFEYFSETQRNKGNFPGRFSGRQFSNSRSEMNVSTLELGDSALYLCASNRGGEKETQYFGPGTRLLVL.

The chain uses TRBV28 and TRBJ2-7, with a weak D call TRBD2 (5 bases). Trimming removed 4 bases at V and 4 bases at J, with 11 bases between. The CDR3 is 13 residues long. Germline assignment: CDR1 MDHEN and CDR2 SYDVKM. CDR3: CASSSGKGYEQYF. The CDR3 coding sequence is TGTGCCAGCAGTTCCGGGAAAGGATACGAGCAGTACTTC.

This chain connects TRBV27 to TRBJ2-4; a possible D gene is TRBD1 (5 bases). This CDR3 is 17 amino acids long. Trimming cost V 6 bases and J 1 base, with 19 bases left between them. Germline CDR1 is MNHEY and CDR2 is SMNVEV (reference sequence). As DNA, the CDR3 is TGTGCCAGCAGCTTTGGGGCAGGTTTGGTCGCCAAAAACATTCAGTACTTC. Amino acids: CASSFGAGLVAKNIQYF.

The CDR3 DNA reads TGTGCCAGCAGCTTACTTCAGGGTGTTGGCACTGAAGCTTTCTTT. Translating it yields CASSLLQGVGTEAFF. The chain joins TRBV27 to TRBJ1-1; TRBD1 is a possible D gene (5 bases). Per germline, CDR1 MNHEY and CDR2 SMNVEV (reference sequence). The CDR3 spans 15 residues. With 6 bases removed from V and 4 bases from J, the gap between germline ends came to 18 bases.

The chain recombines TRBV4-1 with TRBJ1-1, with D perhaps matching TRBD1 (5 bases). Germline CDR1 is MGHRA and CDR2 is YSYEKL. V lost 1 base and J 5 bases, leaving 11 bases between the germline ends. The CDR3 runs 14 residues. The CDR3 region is CASSQVQGGTEAFF. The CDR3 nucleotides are TGCGCCAGCAGCCAAGTTCAGGGAGGAACTGAAGCTTTCTTT.

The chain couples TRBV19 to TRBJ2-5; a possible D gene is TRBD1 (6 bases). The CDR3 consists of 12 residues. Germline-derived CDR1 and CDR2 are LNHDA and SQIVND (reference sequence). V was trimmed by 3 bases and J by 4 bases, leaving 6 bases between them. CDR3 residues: CASSMDRETQYF. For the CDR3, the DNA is TGTGCCAGTAGTATGGACAGAGAGACCCAGTACTTC.

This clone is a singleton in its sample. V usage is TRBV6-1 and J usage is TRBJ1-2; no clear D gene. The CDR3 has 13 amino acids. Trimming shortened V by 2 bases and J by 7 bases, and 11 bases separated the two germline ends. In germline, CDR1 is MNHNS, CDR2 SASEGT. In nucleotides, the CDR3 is TGTGCCAGCAGTGAACGGGAGAGCTTTGGCTACACCTTC. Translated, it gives CASSERESFGYTF.

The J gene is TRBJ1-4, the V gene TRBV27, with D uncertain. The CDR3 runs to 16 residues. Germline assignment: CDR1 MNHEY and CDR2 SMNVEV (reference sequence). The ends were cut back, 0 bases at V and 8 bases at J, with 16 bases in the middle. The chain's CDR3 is CASSLSSGGGFEKLFF. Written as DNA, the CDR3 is TGTGCCAGCAGTTTATCCTCGGGTGGAGGGTTCGAAAAACTGTTTTTT.

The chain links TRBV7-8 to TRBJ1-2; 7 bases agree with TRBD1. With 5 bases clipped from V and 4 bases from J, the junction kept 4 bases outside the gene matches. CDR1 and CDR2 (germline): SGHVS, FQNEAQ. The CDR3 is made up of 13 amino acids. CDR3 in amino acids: CASSRQGTYGYTF. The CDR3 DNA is TGTGCCAGCAGCCGACAGGGTACCTATGGCTACACCTTC.

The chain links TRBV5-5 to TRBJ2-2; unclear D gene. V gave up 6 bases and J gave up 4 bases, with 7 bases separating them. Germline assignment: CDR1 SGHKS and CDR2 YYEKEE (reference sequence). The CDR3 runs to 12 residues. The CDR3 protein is CASTFGTGELFF. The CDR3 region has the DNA TGTGCCAGCACCTTCGGCACCGGGGAGCTGTTTTTT. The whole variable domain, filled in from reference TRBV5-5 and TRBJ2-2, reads DAGVTQSPTHLIKTRGQQVTLRCSPISGHKSVSWYQQVLGQGPQFIFQYYEKEERGRGNFPDRFSARQFPNYSSELNVNALLLGDSALYLCASTFGTGELFFGEGSRLTVL.

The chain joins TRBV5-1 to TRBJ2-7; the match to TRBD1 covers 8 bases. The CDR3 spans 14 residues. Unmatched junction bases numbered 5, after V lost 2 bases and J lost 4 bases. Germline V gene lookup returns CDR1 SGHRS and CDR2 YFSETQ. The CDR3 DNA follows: TGCGCCAGCAGCTTAGACAGGGGCCGATACGAGCAGTACTTC. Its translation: CASSLDRGRYEQYF.

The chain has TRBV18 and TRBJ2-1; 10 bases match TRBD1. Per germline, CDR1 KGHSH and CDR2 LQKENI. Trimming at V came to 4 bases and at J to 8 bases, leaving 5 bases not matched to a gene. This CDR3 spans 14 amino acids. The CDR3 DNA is TGTGCCAGCTCACTCGGACAGGGGGTGGATGAGCAGTTCTTC. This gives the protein CASSLGQGVDEQFF. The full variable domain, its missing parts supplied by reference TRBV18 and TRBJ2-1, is NAGVMQNPRHLVRRRGQEARLRCSPMKGHSHVYWYRQLPEEGLKFMVYLQKENIIDESGMPKERFSAEFPKEGPSILRIQQVVRGDSAAYFCASSLGQGVDEQFFGPGTRLTVL.

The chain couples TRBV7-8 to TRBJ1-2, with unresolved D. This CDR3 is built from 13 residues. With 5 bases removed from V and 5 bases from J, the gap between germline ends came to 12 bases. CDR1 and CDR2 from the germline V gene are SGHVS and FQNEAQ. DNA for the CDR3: TGTGCCAGCAGCCCCGGGTCGTTATATGGCTACACCTTC. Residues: CASSPGSLYGYTF. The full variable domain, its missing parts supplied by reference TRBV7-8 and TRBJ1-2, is GAGVSQSPRYKVAKRGQDVALRCDPISGHVSLFWYQQALGQGPEFLTYFQNEAQLDKSGLPSDRFFAERPEGSVSTLKIQRTQQEDSAVYLCASSPGSLYGYTFGSGTRLTVV.

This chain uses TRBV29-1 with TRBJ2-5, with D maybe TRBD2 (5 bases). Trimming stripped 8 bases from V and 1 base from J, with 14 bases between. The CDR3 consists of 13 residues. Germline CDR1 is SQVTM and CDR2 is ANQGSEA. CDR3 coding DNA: TGCAGCTCCACCCCGGGATTCCAAGAGACCCAGTACTTC. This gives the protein CSSTPGFQETQYF.

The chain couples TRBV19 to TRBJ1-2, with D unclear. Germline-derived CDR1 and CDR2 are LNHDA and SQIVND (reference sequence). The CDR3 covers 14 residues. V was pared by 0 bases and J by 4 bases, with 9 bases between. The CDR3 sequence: CASSIEGSTYGYTF. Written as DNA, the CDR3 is TGTGCCAGTAGTATAGAGGGGAGTACCTATGGCTACACCTTC.

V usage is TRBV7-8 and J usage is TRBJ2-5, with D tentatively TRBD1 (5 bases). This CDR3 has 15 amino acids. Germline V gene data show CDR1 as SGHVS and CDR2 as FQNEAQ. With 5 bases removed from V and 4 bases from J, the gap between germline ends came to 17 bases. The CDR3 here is CASSPPRGKGETQYF. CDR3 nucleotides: TGTGCCAGCAGCCCCCCTAGGGGAAAAGGAGAGACCCAGTACTTC.

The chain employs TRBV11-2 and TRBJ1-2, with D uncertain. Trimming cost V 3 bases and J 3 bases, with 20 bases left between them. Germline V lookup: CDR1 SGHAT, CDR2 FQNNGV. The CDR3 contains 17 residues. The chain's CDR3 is CASSLSPTRPGDYGYTF. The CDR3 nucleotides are TGTGCCAGCAGCTTGTCGCCTACCAGACCTGGAGACTATGGCTACACCTTC.

This CDR3 reads CASSLSDRTFQPQHF. CDR3 nucleotides: TGTGCCAGCAGCTTATCGGACAGGACGTTTCAGCCCCAGCATTTT. The rearrangement uses TRBV6-5 and TRBJ1-5; 7 positions agree with TRBD1. V lost 6 bases to trimming and J lost 6 bases; unmatched junction nucleotides: 11. Germline lookup yields CDR1 MNHEY and CDR2 SVGAGI. CDR3 length: 15 residues.

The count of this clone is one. CDR3 sequence reads: CSVDWGRNTEAFF. The CDR3 DNA is TGCAGCGTTGACTGGGGCAGAAACACTGAAGCTTTCTTT. V and J are TRBV29-1 and TRBJ1-1, with D perhaps TRBD1 (5 bases). Germline V gene sequence: CDR1 SQVTM, CDR2 ANQGSEA. The CDR3 has 13 amino acids. The ends were cut back, 3 bases at V and 2 bases at J, with 10 bases in the middle.

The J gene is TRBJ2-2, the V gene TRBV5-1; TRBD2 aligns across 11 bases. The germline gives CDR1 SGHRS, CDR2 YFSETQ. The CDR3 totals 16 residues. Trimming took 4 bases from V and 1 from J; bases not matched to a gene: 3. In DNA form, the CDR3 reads TGCGCCAGCAGCCTGGGACTAGCGGAGAACACCGGGGAGCTGTTTTTT. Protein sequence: CASSLGLAENTGELFF.

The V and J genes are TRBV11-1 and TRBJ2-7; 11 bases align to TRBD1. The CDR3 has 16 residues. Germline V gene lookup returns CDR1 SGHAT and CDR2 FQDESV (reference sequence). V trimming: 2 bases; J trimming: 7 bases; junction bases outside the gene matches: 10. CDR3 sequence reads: CASSLLTGTGGDEQYF. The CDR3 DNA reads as TGTGCCAGCAGCTTACTCACCGGGACAGGGGGTGATGAGCAGTACTTC.

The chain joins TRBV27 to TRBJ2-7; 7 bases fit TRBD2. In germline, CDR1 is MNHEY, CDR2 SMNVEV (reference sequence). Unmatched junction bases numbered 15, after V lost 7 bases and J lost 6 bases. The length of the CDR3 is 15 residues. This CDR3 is CASTPWAGDLGEQYF. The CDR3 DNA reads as TGTGCCAGCACCCCATGGGCGGGAGATTTGGGCGAGCAGTACTTC.

In nucleotides, the CDR3 is TGTGCCAGAACCAGCGGGTGGTGCAATGAGCAGTTCTTC. Amino acid sequence: CARTSGWCNEQFF. The V call is TRBV5-3, the J call TRBJ2-1, with D possibly TRBD2 on 6 matching bases. TRBV5-3 is filed as an ORF, its function uncertain. The ends were cut back, 6 bases at V and 6 bases at J, with 13 bases in the middle. CDR3 size: 13 residues.

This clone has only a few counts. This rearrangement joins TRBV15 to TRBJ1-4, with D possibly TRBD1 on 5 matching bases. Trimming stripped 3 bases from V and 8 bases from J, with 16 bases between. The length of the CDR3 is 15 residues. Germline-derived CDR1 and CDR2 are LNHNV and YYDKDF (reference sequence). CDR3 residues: CATSRGGEEGEKLFF. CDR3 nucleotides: TGTGCCACCAGCAGGGGCGGGGAAGAGGGGGAAAAACTGTTTTTT.

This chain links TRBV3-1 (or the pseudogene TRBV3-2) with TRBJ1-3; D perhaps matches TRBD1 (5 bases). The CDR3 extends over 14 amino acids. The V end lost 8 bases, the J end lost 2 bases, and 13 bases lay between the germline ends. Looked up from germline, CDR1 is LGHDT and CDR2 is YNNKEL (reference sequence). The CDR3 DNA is TGTGCCAGCCGACGCACGGACACTGGAAACACCATATATTTT. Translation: CASRRTDTGNTIYF.

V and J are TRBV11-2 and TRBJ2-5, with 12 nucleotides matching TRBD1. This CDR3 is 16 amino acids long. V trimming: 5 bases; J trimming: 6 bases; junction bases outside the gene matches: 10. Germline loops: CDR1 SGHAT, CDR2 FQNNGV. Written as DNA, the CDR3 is TGTGCCAGCAGCCCTTCCCTGGGACAGGGGGCAAAGACCCAGTACTTC. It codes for CASSPSLGQGAKTQYF.

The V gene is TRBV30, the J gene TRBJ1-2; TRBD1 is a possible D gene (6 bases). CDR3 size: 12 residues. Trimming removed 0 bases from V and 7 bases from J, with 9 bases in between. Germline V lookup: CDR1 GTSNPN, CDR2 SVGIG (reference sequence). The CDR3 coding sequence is TGTGCCTGGAGTGTTGGGGGCGGTGGCTACACCTTC. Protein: CAWSVGGGGYTF.

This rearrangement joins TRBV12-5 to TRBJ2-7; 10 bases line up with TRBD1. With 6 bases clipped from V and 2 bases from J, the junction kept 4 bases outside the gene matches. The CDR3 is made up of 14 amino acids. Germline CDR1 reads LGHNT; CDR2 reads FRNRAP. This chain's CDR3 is CASGAGQGAYEQYF. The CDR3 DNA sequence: TGTGCTAGTGGAGCCGGACAGGGGGCCTACGAGCAGTACTTC.